This T cell receptor (beta chain) was profiled in a study of Ad26.COV2.S vaccination and SARS-CoV-2 variants. The study's findings and limits: Reportedly, spike-specific CD8+ and CD4+ T cell responses achieved substantial breadth once vaccination had taken place. Relative to placebo recipients, vaccine recipients exhibited elevated spike-specific TCR breadth. An underestimation of total T cell responses may have resulted from the TCR breadth and depth analyses.

Germline V gene data show CDR1 as LNHDA and CDR2 as SQIVND (reference sequence). Losses at the gene ends were 5 bases for V and 3 bases for J; bases not matched to a gene: 7. The CDR3 is made up of 15 amino acids. About this clone: Its antigen is undetermined.

Sequencing was performed with immunoSEQ multiplex PCR; in TCRdb, only in-frame clones are kept and a portion is missing. The repertoire holds 360,000 or so clones, with roughly 84% as singletons. Treatment in this sample: about 20 received Ad26.COV2.S at low or high dose, single or two shots; about 5 received placebo; per-sample allocation not given. The study sampled participants on day 63 after the first vaccine or placebo injection. Ad26.COV2.S expressed prefusion-stabilized spike from the original Wuhan strain. The input for sequencing was peripheral blood, taken in a trial of Ad26.COV2.S vaccine versus placebo. This sequence originates from a person between 18 and 65 years old who received the Ad26.COV2.S COVID-19 vaccine or a placebo. The chain carries TRBV19 and TRBJ1-2; 9 bases match TRBD1. The DNA for the CDR3 is TGTGCCAGTAGTCCAGGACAGGGGCTCGACTATGGCTACACCTTC. Protein sequence: CASSPGQGLDYGYTF.